Listed below are T cell receptor beta chains from one sample, sequenced in a study of blood T cell repertoires in COVID-19. Only in-frame clones appear in the TCRdb table, and some are missing; sequencing was by immunoSEQ multiplex PCR. The table lists about 200,000 clones, 85% of them singletons. The sample consisted of PBMCs or T cells enriched from blood (not recorded which). These TCRs come from a man aged 35 to 55 who had recovered from COVID-19. Both conserved end residues are part of each CDR3. D genes are given only for firm matches. Rows may omit the clone size; those that give it use once, few, many or a size class.

D gene: .
J gene: TRBJ2-7
clone size: .
V gene: TRBV19
CDR3 DNA: TGTGCCAGTAGTATCGAGGCAGGGGCTCACTACGAGCAGTACTTC
CDR3 protein: CASSIEAGAHYEQYF

D gene: .
J gene: TRBJ2-1
clone size: .
V gene: TRBV5-1
CDR3 DNA: TGCGCCAGCAGCCTTAGACAGTCCCCTCTCAATGAGCAGTTCTTC
CDR3 protein: CASSLRQSPLNEQFF

D gene: .
J gene: TRBJ2-7
clone size: .
V gene: TRBV30
CDR3 DNA: TGTGCCTGGAACTACCGTCACTACGAGCAGTACTTC
CDR3 protein: CAWNYRHYEQYF

D gene: .
J gene: TRBJ1-2
clone size: once
V gene: TRBV13
CDR3 DNA: TGTGCCAGCAGCCCCTGGACCGACAGAGCCTATGGCTACACCTTC
CDR3 protein: CASSPWTDRAYGYTF

D gene: .
J gene: TRBJ2-5
clone size: .
V gene: TRBV19
CDR3 DNA: TGTGCCAGCAGTACCCGGGTGCGGAGGACCGAGACCCAGTACTTC
CDR3 protein: CASSTRVRRTETQYF

D gene: .
J gene: TRBJ1-2
clone size: .
V gene: TRBV11-2
CDR3 DNA: TGTGCCAGCAGCTTAGATGACCGGGGAAGGGGCTACACCTTC
CDR3 protein: CASSLDDRGRGYTF

D gene: TRBD1
J gene: TRBJ2-5
clone size: .
V gene: TRBV2
CDR3 DNA: TGTGCCAGCACCGGGGACAGGGTTCTTCGAGAGACCCAGTACTTC
CDR3 protein: CASTGDRVLRETQYF

D gene: .
J gene: TRBJ1-2
clone size: .
V gene: TRBV7-9
CDR3 DNA: TGTGCCGGCCGGGGGGGCCCAGCCGATGGCTACACCTTC
CDR3 protein: CAGRGGPADGYTF

D gene: .
J gene: TRBJ1-5
clone size: once
V gene: TRBV28
CDR3 DNA: TGTGCCAGCAGTTCAGATAGACAAGTCAATCAGCCCCAGCATTTT
CDR3 protein: CASSSDRQVNQPQHF

D gene: .
J gene: TRBJ1-2
clone size: .
V gene: TRBV2
CDR3 DNA: TGTGCCAGCAGTGAAACACCAAGAGGCTACACCTTC
CDR3 protein: CASSETPRGYTF

D gene: TRBD1
J gene: TRBJ1-5
clone size: .
V gene: TRBV18
CDR3 DNA: TGTGCCAGCTCACCCGGGACAGCAAATCAGCCCCAGCATTTT
CDR3 protein: CASSPGTANQPQHF

D gene: .
J gene: TRBJ1-6
clone size: .
V gene: TRBV5-1
CDR3 DNA: TGCGCCAGCAGCTTGGCGGGGAGTTCACCCCTCCACTTT
CDR3 protein: CASSLAGSSPLHF

D gene: .
J gene: TRBJ2-1
clone size: .
V gene: TRBV11-3
CDR3 DNA: TGTGCCAGCAGCTTAGGGGCGCCCGCCAATGAGCAGTTCTTC
CDR3 protein: CASSLGAPANEQFF

D gene: .
J gene: TRBJ2-1
clone size: .
V gene: TRBV28
CDR3 DNA: TGTGCCAGCACCGAGACAGTGCTCTACAATGAGCAGTTCTTC
CDR3 protein: CASTETVLYNEQFF

D gene: TRBD1
J gene: TRBJ2-5
clone size: .
V gene: TRBV11-2
CDR3 DNA: TGTGCCAGCAGTAGAGGGCCGGGACAGGCTCAAGAGACCCAGTACTTC
CDR3 protein: CASSRGPGQAQETQYF

D gene: TRBD1
J gene: TRBJ2-7
clone size: .
V gene: TRBV24-1
CDR3 DNA: TGTGCCACCAGTTCCGGGACAGGTCCCTACGAGCAGTACTTC
CDR3 protein: CATSSGTGPYEQYF

D gene: TRBD1
J gene: TRBJ2-7
clone size: .
V gene: TRBV2
CDR3 DNA: TGTGCCACCCAACAGGGACAGGGGGAGAACTACGAGCAGTACTTC
CDR3 protein: CATQQGQGENYEQYF

D gene: .
J gene: TRBJ2-2
clone size: .
V gene: TRBV5-1
CDR3 DNA: TGCGCCAGCAGACGGGGCACCGGGGAGCTGTTTTTT
CDR3 protein: CASRRGTGELFF

D gene: TRBD2
J gene: TRBJ2-1
clone size: .
V gene: TRBV5-1
CDR3 DNA: TGCGCCAGCGTGCAACTAGCGGGGACCTACAATGAGCAGTTCTTC
CDR3 protein: CASVQLAGTYNEQFF

D gene: TRBD1
J gene: TRBJ2-3
clone size: .
V gene: TRBV11-2
CDR3 DNA: TGTGCCAGCAGCTTGGGGACAGGGAAAGGGGGAACAGATACGCAGTATTTT
CDR3 protein: CASSLGTGKGGTDTQYF

D gene: .
J gene: TRBJ2-7
clone size: few
V gene: TRBV7-2
CDR3 DNA: TGTGCCAGCAGCTTAGACTCGACGAGGTCAGAGCAGTACTTC
CDR3 protein: CASSLDSTRSEQYF

D gene: .
J gene: TRBJ1-1
clone size: .
V gene: TRBV6-5
CDR3 DNA: TGTGCCAGCAGTCAGGACAACCTTTTGAACACTGAAGCTTTCTTT
CDR3 protein: CASSQDNLLNTEAFF

D gene: TRBD2
J gene: TRBJ2-2
clone size: .
V gene: TRBV6-2/TRBV6-3
CDR3 DNA: TGTGCCAGCAGTTTTCTAGCGGGAGGGCCGAACACCGGGGAGCTGTTTTTT
CDR3 protein: CASSFLAGGPNTGELFF

D gene: .
J gene: TRBJ2-2
clone size: .
V gene: TRBV7-8
CDR3 DNA: TGTGCCAGCAGCACCCGACAGGACGGAATCGGGGAGCTGTTTTTT
CDR3 protein: CASSTRQDGIGELFF

D gene: TRBD1
J gene: TRBJ1-6
clone size: .
V gene: TRBV6-5
CDR3 DNA: TGTGCCAGCAGTTACGCCGGGACAGGGGGCGGGTCACCCCTCCACTTT
CDR3 protein: CASSYAGTGGGSPLHF

D gene: TRBD2
J gene: TRBJ2-1
clone size: few
V gene: TRBV6-2/TRBV6-3
CDR3 DNA: TGTGCCAGCAGTTCCCGGGGGACTAGCGGGAGACGGGCCAATGAGCAGTTCTTC
CDR3 protein: CASSSRGTSGRRANEQFF

D gene: .
J gene: TRBJ1-1
clone size: .
V gene: TRBV19
CDR3 DNA: TGTGCCAGTAGTCCCTCAGCGGGGACCCACACTGAAGCTTTCTTT
CDR3 protein: CASSPSAGTHTEAFF

D gene: TRBD2
J gene: TRBJ2-2
clone size: .
V gene: TRBV28
CDR3 DNA: TGTGCCGGATCTTCTAGCGGGAGTTATAGCGGGGAGCTGTTTTTT
CDR3 protein: CAGSSSGSYSGELFF

D gene: .
J gene: TRBJ1-2
clone size: .
V gene: TRBV5-6
CDR3 DNA: TGTGCCAGCAGTTCCGGACAGAGAGTACATGGCTACACCTTC
CDR3 protein: CASSSGQRVHGYTF

D gene: .
J gene: TRBJ2-5
clone size: .
V gene: TRBV11-3
CDR3 DNA: TGTGCCAGCAGCTTAGCCACAGGTCGGACCCAGTACTTC
CDR3 protein: CASSLATGRTQYF

D gene: .
J gene: TRBJ1-5
clone size: .
V gene: TRBV6-2/TRBV6-3
CDR3 DNA: TGTGCCAGCAGTTCCCGGGGTCGTTATCAGCCCCAGCATTTT
CDR3 protein: CASSSRGRYQPQHF

D gene: TRBD1
J gene: TRBJ2-7
clone size: .
V gene: TRBV5-1
CDR3 DNA: TGCGCCAGCAGCTCCGACAGGGCTCAGTACTTC
CDR3 protein: CASSSDRAQYF

D gene: TRBD2
J gene: TRBJ2-1
clone size: once
V gene: TRBV27
CDR3 DNA: TGTGCCAGCAGAGGACTAGCGGGAGTAAATGAGCAGTTCTTC
CDR3 protein: CASRGLAGVNEQFF

D gene: .
J gene: TRBJ1-3
clone size: .
V gene: TRBV7-2
CDR3 DNA: TGTGCCAGCAGCTTAGCCGGGGGGGGAATCTCTGGAAACACCATATATTTT
CDR3 protein: CASSLAGGGISGNTIYF

D gene: .
J gene: TRBJ2-3
clone size: .
V gene: TRBV2
CDR3 DNA: TGTGCCAGCAGTGAACGGCAGGGGGGAGATACGCAGTATTTT
CDR3 protein: CASSERQGGDTQYF

D gene: TRBD1
J gene: TRBJ1-5
clone size: .
V gene: TRBV28
CDR3 DNA: TGTGCCAGCAGTTTACCCGCCGGACAGGGCGGTCAGCCCCAGCATTTT
CDR3 protein: CASSLPAGQGGQPQHF

D gene: TRBD1
J gene: TRBJ1-5
clone size: .
V gene: TRBV11-2
CDR3 DNA: TGTGCCAGCAGCGAGGGACAGGGGATACATCAGCCCCAGCATTTT
CDR3 protein: CASSEGQGIHQPQHF

D gene: .
J gene: TRBJ2-4
clone size: .
V gene: TRBV28
CDR3 DNA: TGTGCCAGCAGTCAAGGAGGGGCGGCCAAAAACATTCAGTACTTC
CDR3 protein: CASSQGGAAKNIQYF

D gene: .
J gene: TRBJ2-3
clone size: once
V gene: TRBV29-1
CDR3 DNA: TGCAGCGTTGACCTGGACAGTAGCACAGATACGCAGTATTTT
CDR3 protein: CSVDLDSSTDTQYF

D gene: TRBD2
J gene: TRBJ2-1
clone size: .
V gene: TRBV4-1
CDR3 DNA: TGCGCCAGCAGCCAAAGACCCGGAGCTCCGGGACTAGCGGGAAGAGGTCAGTTCTTC
CDR3 protein: CASSQRPGAPGLAGRGQFF

D gene: TRBD2
J gene: TRBJ2-1
clone size: .
V gene: TRBV4-1
CDR3 DNA: TGCGCCAGCAGCCAAGAGGGGCCCATGACTAGCGCATACAATGAGCAGTTCTTC
CDR3 protein: CASSQEGPMTSAYNEQFF

D gene: TRBD2
J gene: TRBJ2-1
clone size: many
V gene: TRBV9
CDR3 DNA: TGTGCCAGCAGCTACGCCCCGGGACTACTCTCCTACAATGAGCAGTTCTTC
CDR3 protein: CASSYAPGLLSYNEQFF

D gene: .
J gene: TRBJ2-2
clone size: .
V gene: TRBV7-2
CDR3 DNA: TGTGCCAGCAGCTTTCATCCGGGAGAAGGCACCGGGGAGCTGTTTTTT
CDR3 protein: CASSFHPGEGTGELFF

D gene: .
J gene: TRBJ1-1
clone size: .
V gene: TRBV21-1
CDR3 DNA: TGTGCCAGCAGGTCTTTGAGGATGAACACTGAAGCTTTCTTT
CDR3 protein: CASRSLRMNTEAFF

D gene: .
J gene: TRBJ2-3
clone size: .
V gene: TRBV14
CDR3 DNA: TGTGCCAGCAGCCAAACACTAAGGGATACGCAGTATTTT
CDR3 protein: CASSQTLRDTQYF

D gene: .
J gene: TRBJ1-5
clone size: .
V gene: TRBV2
CDR3 DNA: TGTGCCAGCAGTGATGGGGGGGTGGGTCAGCCCCAGCATTTT
CDR3 protein: CASSDGGVGQPQHF

D gene: .
J gene: TRBJ2-7
clone size: once
V gene: TRBV7-9
CDR3 DNA: TGTGCCAGCAGCCACCCCGGGACAACGAGCTCCTACGAGCAGTACTTC
CDR3 protein: CASSHPGTTSSYEQYF

D gene: TRBD2
J gene: TRBJ2-5
clone size: .
V gene: TRBV19
CDR3 DNA: TGTGCCAGTAGTGCCATAGCGGGGGGCGGGAGAACACAGACCCAGTACTTC
CDR3 protein: CASSAIAGGGRTQTQYF

D gene: TRBD1
J gene: TRBJ2-2
clone size: .
V gene: TRBV11-2
CDR3 DNA: TGTGCCAGCAGCTTAGTCGGGGACAGGGGGCGGGCCGGGGAGCTGTTTTTT
CDR3 protein: CASSLVGDRGRAGELFF

D gene: TRBD1
J gene: TRBJ2-5
clone size: .
V gene: TRBV9
CDR3 DNA: TGTGCCAGCAGCCCTGGACAGGCCGCCCTGGGAGAGACCCAGTACTTC
CDR3 protein: CASSPGQAALGETQYF